The 30 T cell receptor beta chains in this list originate from one sample, sequenced in a study of beta chain features in type 1 diabetes. Expressed TCRB transcripts got sequenced, as all isolated RNA was reverse transcribed. TCRdb's copy holds only in-frame clones and misses some; the assay was immunoSEQ multiplex PCR. The sample yields about 290,000 clones, about 8.5% seen once. Sequences were obtained from central memory CD4+ T cells from blood. Source of these receptors: a woman under 30 in good health.

The chain carries TRBV5-8 and TRBJ2-5, with D tentatively TRBD2 (5 bases). Germline CDR1 and CDR2: SGHTS and YDEGEE. The length of the CDR3 is 13 residues. V gave up 4 bases and J gave up 5 bases, with 12 bases separating them. The DNA for the CDR3 is TGTGCCAGCAGCGCCACTAGGGTGGAGACCCAGTACTTC. Translating gives CASSATRVETQYF.

The chain joins TRBV18 to TRBJ1-1; possible D gene TRBD1, 5 bases. Germline assignment: CDR1 KGHSH and CDR2 LQKENI. The CDR3 consists of 13 residues. V lost 4 bases, J lost 4 bases, and 10 bases lay in between. This CDR3 reads CASSLPGGTEAFF. The CDR3 nucleotides are TGTGCCAGCTCACTACCCGGGGGCACTGAAGCTTTCTTT.

This clone was seen a handful of times. V is TRBV28 and J is TRBJ2-3, with D perhaps TRBD1 (5 bases). This CDR3 has 15 residues. Per germline, CDR1 MDHEN and CDR2 SYDVKM. Trimming removed 2 bases from V and 0 bases from J, with 9 bases in between. Written as DNA, the CDR3 is TGTGCCAGCAGTTTAGGACAAATAAGCACAGATACGCAGTATTTT. It specifies CASSLGQISTDTQYF.

The V call is TRBV18, the J call TRBJ1-1; D uncertain. The germline gives CDR1 KGHSH, CDR2 LQKENI. V was clipped by 11 bases and J by 1 base, with 11 bases between them. There are 12 residues in the CDR3. The CDR3 sequence is CASKSRNTEAFF. CDR3 nucleotides: TGTGCCTCAAAGTCCAGGAACACTGAAGCTTTCTTT.

This clone was counted only a few times. The same CDR3 is also encoded by other DNA sequences in this sample. The chain recombines TRBV7-9 with TRBJ1-1; D ambiguous. Trimming shortened V by 2 bases and J by 1 base, and 5 bases separated the two germline ends. The CDR3 extends over 13 amino acids. Germline lookup yields CDR1 SEHNR and CDR2 FQNEAQ (reference sequence). The CDR3 sequence: CASSLSQNTEAFF. Written as DNA, the CDR3 is TGTGCCAGCAGCTTAAGCCAGAACACTGAAGCTTTCTTT.

The chain couples TRBV7-2 to TRBJ2-7; 11 nucleotides agree with TRBD2. The CDR3 totals 14 residues. Trimming removed 5 bases from V and 4 bases from J; junction bases left unmatched: 4. Germline CDR1 is SGHTA and CDR2 is FQGNSA. This chain's CDR3 is CASSRGTSGYEQYF. In DNA form, the CDR3 reads TGTGCCAGCAGCCGTGGGACTAGCGGATACGAGCAGTACTTC.

The chain has TRBV19 and TRBJ1-2; TRBD1 might be the D (6 bases). CDR1 is LNHDA and CDR2 is SQIVND in the germline V gene (reference sequence). The length of the CDR3 is 17 residues. Trimming took 4 bases from V and 2 from J, leaving 20 bases between them. The CDR3 spells CASSTSGTSGLNYGYTF. CDR3 DNA sequence: TGTGCCAGTAGTACTTCCGGGACATCGGGGCTCAACTATGGCTACACCTTC.

The chain has TRBV29-1 and TRBJ2-1; TRBD1 matches 8 bases. The CDR3 is made up of 17 amino acids. The germline CDR1 and CDR2 sequences are SQVTM and ANQGSEA. J lost 2 bases, V lost 4 bases, and 13 bases had no gene match. CDR3 coding DNA: TGCAGCGTTGGGGGTCGTAGTCTGACAGGGGCCTACAATGAGCAGTTCTTC. Its protein product is CSVGGRSLTGAYNEQFF.

This clone was counted between two and nine times. V gene TRBV21-1 combines with J gene TRBJ2-7; the D segment call TRBD1 is taken from the table without a DNA check. TRBV21-1 is deemed a pseudogene. The CDR3 runs to 16 residues. The CDR3 is CASSPAGTGVPYEQYF. CDR3 DNA sequence: TGTGCCAGCAGCCCCGCCGGGACAGGGGTTCCCTACGAGCAGTACTTC.

V gene TRBV19 combines with J gene TRBJ1-5, with unresolved D. CDR3 length: 12 residues. Germline assignment: CDR1 LNHDA and CDR2 SQIVND (reference sequence). With 9 bases removed from V and 1 base from J, the gap between germline ends came to 7 bases. The CDR3 DNA is TGTGCCAGCCGGAGGAGCAATCAGCCCCAGCATTTT. Its translation: CASRRSNQPQHF.

The rearrangement uses TRBV30 and TRBJ1-1, with D possibly being TRBD1 (5 bases). Deletions cut 6 bases from V and 11 bases from J, with 13 bases between. This CDR3 contains 10 residues. The V gene's germline CDR1 is GTSNPN and CDR2 SVGIG (reference sequence). CDR3 DNA: TGTGCCTGTTGGGGCGGGTCGGCTTTCTTT. This translates into CACWGGSAFF. The variable domain in full, completed from reference TRBV30 and TRBJ1-1, reads SQTIHQWPATLVQPVGSPLSLECTVEGTSNPNLYWYRQAAGRGLQLLFYSVGIGQISSEVPQNLSASRPQDRQFILSSKKLLLSDSGFYLCACWGGSAFFGQGTRLTVV.

This chain links TRBV5-6 with TRBJ2-2, with 7 bases fitting TRBD1. The germline V gene encodes CDR1 SGHDT and CDR2 YYEEEE. This CDR3 contains 16 residues. After removal of 4 bases from V and 2 bases from J, the junction contained 8 bases not matched to a gene. The CDR3 reads CASSAPYRGNTGELFF. As DNA, the CDR3 is TGTGCCAGCAGCGCCCCTTACAGGGGAAACACCGGGGAGCTGTTTTTT.

This clone has a count of ten or more. The J gene is TRBJ1-1, the V gene TRBV29-1, with D perhaps matching TRBD1 (5 bases). V was clipped by 6 bases and J by 10 bases, with 18 bases between them. The CDR3 loop spans 12 amino acids. Germline V CDR1 and CDR2: SQVTM, ANQGSEA. The CDR3 nucleotides are TGCAGCGTCCTCCCGGGCCAGGGTAGAGCTTTCTTT. Translating it yields CSVLPGQGRAFF.

V and J are TRBV2 and TRBJ1-2; D ambiguous. V lost 5 bases and J 1 base, leaving 14 bases between the germline ends. Germline V gene sequence: CDR1 SNHLY, CDR2 FYNNEI. This CDR3 has 15 amino acids. CDR3 sequence (DNA): TGTGCCAGCAGTACGCCCACGGATAATAACTATGGCTACACCTTC. It codes for CASSTPTDNNYGYTF.

This clone was seen repeatedly, ten times or more. CDR3 DNA: TGTGCCAGCAGCTTAGTCCGGGTAGCGGGGGGTAAACGGGGAGAGACCCAGTACTTC. This translates into CASSLVRVAGGKRGETQYF. This chain joins TRBV7-2 and TRBJ2-5; 10 bases are shared with TRBD2. Germline assignment: CDR1 SGHTA and CDR2 FQGNSA. J gave up 4 bases and V 1 base, and 15 bases lay outside the gene matches. The CDR3 length is 19 residues.

The V call is TRBV7-2, the J call TRBJ2-3; TRBD2 matches at 8 bases. The CDR3 extends over 15 amino acids. Germline V gene lookup returns CDR1 SGHTA and CDR2 FQGNSA. The V gene end was trimmed by 7 bases and the J gene end by 2 bases; junction bases not matched to a gene: 8. CDR3 region: CASTIGGGNTDTQYF. CDR3 sequence (DNA): TGTGCCAGCACCATCGGGGGGGGGAACACAGATACGCAGTATTTT.

This clone was seen only a few times. CDR3: CASSQGGGLYEQYF. In DNA, the CDR3 is TGTGCCAGCAGCCAGGGTGGAGGGCTCTACGAGCAGTACTTC. This chain uses TRBV7-9 with TRBJ2-7, with D possibly TRBD2 on 6 matching bases. From germline, CDR1 is SEHNR and CDR2 FQNEAQ (reference sequence). The germline V and J ends were trimmed by 5 bases and 3 bases, with 14 bases remaining between them. The CDR3 covers 14 residues.

The rearrangement links TRBV30 to TRBJ2-4; TRBD2 matches 9 bases. CDR3 length equals 13 residues. In germline, CDR1 is GTSNPN, CDR2 SVGIG (reference sequence). The ends lost 8 bases at V and 10 bases at J; junction bases unmatched: 12. The CDR3: CALSSGSRGIQYF. The CDR3 bases are TGTGCCCTCAGTAGCGGGAGTCGGGGAATTCAGTACTTC.

There are a few counts of this clone. This rearrangement joins TRBV5-1 to TRBJ2-6, with unresolved D. With 4 bases removed from V and 4 bases from J, the gap between germline ends came to 12 bases. The length of the CDR3 is 15 residues. In germline, CDR1 is SGHRS, CDR2 YFSETQ. CDR3 protein: CASSPVAKGANVLTF. Written as DNA, the CDR3 is TGCGCCAGCAGCCCCGTGGCGAAGGGGGCCAACGTCCTGACTTTC.

This clone was counted only a few times. The V gene is TRBV7-2, the J gene TRBJ1-2; 10 positions match TRBD1. The CDR3 loop spans 15 amino acids. Germline values: CDR1 SGHTA, CDR2 FQGNSA. V trimming: 5 bases; J trimming: 8 bases; junction bases outside the gene matches: 11. The CDR3 coding sequence is TGTGCCAGCAGCATCGGGACAGGGGCGCGGGAGGGCTACACCTTC. It specifies CASSIGTGAREGYTF.

The sample holds a few counts of this clone. This sequence joins TRBV11-2 and TRBJ2-2; D gene ambiguous. Trimming pared 1 base from V and 8 bases from J, leaving 5 bases between. CDR3 length: 12 residues. Germline-derived CDR1 and CDR2 are SGHAT and FQNNGV. CDR3 in amino acids: CASSLVLGELFF. CDR3 in DNA: TGTGCCAGCAGCTTAGTATTGGGGGAGCTGTTTTTT.

This clone was seen only a few times. The gene calls are TRBV9 and TRBJ2-3; 8 bases are a match to TRBD2. CDR3 length: 14 amino acids. Germline assignment: CDR1 SGDLS and CDR2 YYNGEE. V lost 3 bases, J lost 2 bases, and 2 bases stayed unmatched. The CDR3 DNA reads as TGTGCCAGCAGCGCGGGAGGGACCACAGATACGCAGTATTTT. Residues: CASSAGGTTDTQYF.

This clone was observed a handful of times. The chain has TRBV19 and TRBJ1-2, with D possibly matching TRBD1 (6 bases). V lost 4 bases, J lost 1 base, and 16 bases lay in between. The CDR3 has 16 amino acids. Germline V lookup: CDR1 LNHDA, CDR2 SQIVND (reference sequence). The CDR3 DNA reads TGTGCCAGTAGTACCCTCCAGGGGAAAGTTAACTATGGCTACACCTTC. Translated, it gives CASSTLQGKVNYGYTF.

The chain combines TRBV18 with TRBJ2-2, with TRBD2 matching over 9 bases. There are 18 residues in the CDR3. V shed 1 base, J shed 4 bases, and the junction held 10 bases outside the gene matches. Germline V gene sequence: CDR1 KGHSH, CDR2 LQKENI. In DNA form, the CDR3 reads TGTGCCAGCTCACCACATTCTCTAGCGGGGAGCGGCACCGGGGAGCTGTTTTTT. Translating it yields CASSPHSLAGSGTGELFF.

The chain combines TRBV7-2 with TRBJ2-7, with D uncertain. V was cut by 6 bases and J by 0 bases, with 6 bases left in between. The CDR3 has 12 amino acids. CDR1 is SGHTA and CDR2 is FQGNSA in the germline V gene. The CDR3 loop reads CASRPSSYEQYF. As DNA, the CDR3 is TGTGCCAGCAGACCTAGCTCCTACGAGCAGTACTTC.

The V and J genes are TRBV25-1 and TRBJ2-1; 8 nucleotides align to TRBD1. V trimming: 2 bases; J trimming: 7 bases; junction bases outside the gene matches: 10. Looked up from germline, CDR1 is MGHDK and CDR2 is SYGVNS. The CDR3 length is 16 residues. CDR3 coding DNA: TGTGCCAGCAGTGAACCCTCCGGGACAGGACTGAATGAGCAGTTCTTC. Translating gives CASSEPSGTGLNEQFF.

This clone has only a few counts. V is TRBV6-1 and J is TRBJ2-5, with D tentatively TRBD1 (5 bases). Trimming left V 6 bases short and J 9 bases short, with 17 bases between. CDR3 length: 13 residues. Germline CDR1 and CDR2: MNHNS and SASEGT. CDR3 sequence: CASSTHWGAAQYF. CDR3 DNA sequence: TGTGCCAGCAGCACCCATTGGGGCGCAGCCCAGTACTTC.

The J gene is TRBJ1-2, the V gene TRBV7-2, with TRBD1 matching 9 bases. Germline V CDR1 and CDR2: SGHTA, FQGNSA. This CDR3 is 13 amino acids long. Germline trimming cut 0 bases from V and 14 bases from J; bases unmatched to any gene: 7. As DNA, the CDR3 is TGTGCCAGCAGCTTAGCCGGACAGGGGAATCGGACCTTC. Translation gives CASSLAGQGNRTF.

V is TRBV10-3 and J is TRBJ2-4, with 8 nucleotides matching TRBD1. J gave up 5 bases and V 6 bases, and 12 bases lay outside the gene matches. The germline gives CDR1 ENHRY, CDR2 SYGVKD. There are 16 residues in the CDR3. CDR3 sequence (DNA): TGTGCCATCAGCCCTAATCAACAGGGGGGACAAAACATTCAGTACTTC. Protein sequence: CAISPNQQGGQNIQYF.

The gene calls are TRBV29-1 and TRBJ1-5; 7 bases align to TRBD1. The CDR3 is 13 amino acids. Germline CDR1 reads SQVTM; CDR2 reads ANQGSEA. The V segment lost 7 bases and the J segment 3 bases; nucleotides outside the gene matches: 6. CDR3 amino acids: CSAGTAFNQPQHF. DNA of the CDR3: TGCAGCGCCGGGACAGCCTTCAATCAGCCCCAGCATTTT.